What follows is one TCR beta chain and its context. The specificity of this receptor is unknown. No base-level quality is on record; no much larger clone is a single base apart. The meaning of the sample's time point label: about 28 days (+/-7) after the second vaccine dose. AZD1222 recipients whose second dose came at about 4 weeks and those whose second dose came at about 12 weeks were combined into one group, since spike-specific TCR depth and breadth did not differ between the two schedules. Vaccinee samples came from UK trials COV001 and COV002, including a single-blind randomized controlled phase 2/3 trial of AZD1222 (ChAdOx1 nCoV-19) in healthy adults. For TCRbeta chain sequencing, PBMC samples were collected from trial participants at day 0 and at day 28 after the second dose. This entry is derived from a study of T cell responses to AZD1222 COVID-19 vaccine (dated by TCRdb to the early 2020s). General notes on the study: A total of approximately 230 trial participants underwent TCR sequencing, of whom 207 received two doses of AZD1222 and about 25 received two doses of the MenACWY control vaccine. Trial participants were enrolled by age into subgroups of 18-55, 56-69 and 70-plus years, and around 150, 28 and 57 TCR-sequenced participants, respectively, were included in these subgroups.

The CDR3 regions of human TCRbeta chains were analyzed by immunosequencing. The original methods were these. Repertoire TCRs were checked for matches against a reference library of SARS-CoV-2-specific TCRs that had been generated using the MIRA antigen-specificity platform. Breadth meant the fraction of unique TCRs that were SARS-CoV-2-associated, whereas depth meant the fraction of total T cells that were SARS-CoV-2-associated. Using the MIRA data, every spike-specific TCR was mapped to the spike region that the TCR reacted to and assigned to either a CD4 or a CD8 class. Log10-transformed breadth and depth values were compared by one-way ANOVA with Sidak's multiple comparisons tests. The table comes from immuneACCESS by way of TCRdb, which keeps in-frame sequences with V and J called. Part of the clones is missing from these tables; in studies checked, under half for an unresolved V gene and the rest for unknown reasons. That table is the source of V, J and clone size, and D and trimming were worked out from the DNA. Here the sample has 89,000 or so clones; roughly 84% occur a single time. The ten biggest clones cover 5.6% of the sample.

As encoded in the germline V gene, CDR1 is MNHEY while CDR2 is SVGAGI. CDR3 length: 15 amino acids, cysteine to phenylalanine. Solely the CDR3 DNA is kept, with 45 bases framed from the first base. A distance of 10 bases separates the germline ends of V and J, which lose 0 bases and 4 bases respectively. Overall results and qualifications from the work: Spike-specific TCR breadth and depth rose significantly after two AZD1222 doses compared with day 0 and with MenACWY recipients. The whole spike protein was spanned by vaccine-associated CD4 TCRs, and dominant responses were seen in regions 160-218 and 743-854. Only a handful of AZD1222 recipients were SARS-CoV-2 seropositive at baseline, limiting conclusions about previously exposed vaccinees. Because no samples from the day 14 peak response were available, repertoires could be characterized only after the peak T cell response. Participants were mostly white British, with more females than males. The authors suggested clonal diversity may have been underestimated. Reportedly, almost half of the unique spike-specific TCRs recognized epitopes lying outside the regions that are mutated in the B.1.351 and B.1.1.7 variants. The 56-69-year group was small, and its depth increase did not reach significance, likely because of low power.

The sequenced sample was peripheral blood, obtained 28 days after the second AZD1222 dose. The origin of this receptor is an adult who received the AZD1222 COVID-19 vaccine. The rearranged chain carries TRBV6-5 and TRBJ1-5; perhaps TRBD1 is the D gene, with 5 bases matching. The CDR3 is CASSYSGLGNQPQHF. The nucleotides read TGTGCCAGCAGTTACTCGGGGCTTGGGAATCAGCCCCAGCATTTT.